This entry concerns a single TCR beta chain. Its antigen remains unidentified. A read error may be the cause here, since a much bigger clone is one base away. The sample originates from a study of T cells in Graves' hyperthyroidism and ophthalmopathy. The source material, RNA transcripts, was used to amplify TCR beta CDR3 regions. Researchers ran a first-round RT-PCR on the TCR CDR3 using the HTBI primer set. TCRdb redid the calling of the multiplex PCR reads with MiXCR, one entry per CDR3 protein. The sample has approximately 100,000 distinct CDR3 sequences; roughly 40% are singletons. V lost 3 bases and J lost 2; bases outside the gene matches: 10. Per germline, CDR1 DFQATT and CDR2 SNEGSKA (reference sequence). CDR3 length: 17 amino acids. The study, taken as a whole, reports: Before onset, by a median of about six months, the model predicted ophthalmopathy. By a 13 V-J model, ophthalmopathy was set apart from stable hyperthyroidism.

The material sequenced was peripheral blood or thyroid tissue (not recorded which). This sequence originates from a woman in her thirties with Graves' hyperthyroidism. The V call is TRBV20-1, the J call TRBJ2-3; 11 bases match TRBD2. The CDR3 region is CSASRKGTSGNTDTQYF. As DNA, the CDR3 is TGCAGTGCTAGTAGGAAGGGGACTAGCGGAAACACAGATACGCAGTATTTT.